Listed here are 9 T cell receptor beta chains from one sample, sequenced in a study of persistence of HIV-infected CD4 T cells. No antigen has been assigned to these receptors. Cells were stimulated with CMV-infected fibroblast lysates at 8.5 to 10 ug/mL. Sorted nonresponding memory CD4+ T cells were CD40L-negative, CD69-negative, CD45RO-high. The libraries were made with immunoSEQ version 4 in survey mode. Profiling relied on immunoSEQ multiplex PCR, and the TCRdb table lists in-frame clones only, not all of them. The repertoire holds more than 25,000 clones, around 80% seen once, with roughly 0.81% in the top ten. The material was CD4+ T cells sorted from PBMCs after roughly 17-hour stimulation, obtained from a patient who received antiretroviral therapy. The source is an adult woman with HIV who was CMV-seropositive.

CDR3 amino acids: CASSQVHDTQYF. CDR3 nucleotide sequence: TGTGCCAGCAGCCAAGTCCACGATACGCAGTATTTT. V is TRBV14 and J is TRBJ2-3; D is unclear. V was pared by 1 base and J by 6 bases, with 5 bases between. Germline V lookup: CDR1 SGHDN, CDR2 FVKESK. CDR3 length: 12 amino acids. Drawing the rest from reference TRBV14 and TRBJ2-3, the complete variable domain is EAGVTQFPSHSVIEKGQTVTLRCDPISGHDNLYWYRRVMGKEIKFLLHFVKESKQDESGMPNNRFLAERTGGTYSTLKVQPAELEDSGVYFCASSQVHDTQYFGPGTRLTVL.

The V call is TRBV9, the J call TRBJ2-3; 14 bases line up with TRBD2. Germline CDR1 and CDR2: SGDLS and YYNGEE. The CDR3 is 17 residues long. Trimming cost V 0 bases and J 2 bases; bases outside gene matches: 2. CDR3 coding DNA: TGTGCCAGCAGCGTAGGGACTAGCGGGGGGAACACAGATACGCAGTATTTT. The encoded protein is CASSVGTSGGNTDTQYF.

The CDR3 DNA is TGTGCCAGCAGCCCCGGGACGGGTTTTTTAGGGGGTAATTCACCCCTCCACTTT. It yields the protein CASSPGTGFLGGNSPLHF. J is TRBJ1-6 and V is TRBV7-9; tentative D call: TRBD1 (6 bases). The CDR3 totals 18 residues. V was cut by 5 bases and J by 6 bases, with 23 bases left in between. CDR1 is SEHNR, CDR2 FQNEAQ, per germline (reference sequence). Combining the CDR3 with reference TRBV7-9 and TRBJ1-6 gives the whole variable domain DTGVSQNPRHKITKRGQNVTFRCDPISEHNRLYWYRQTLGQGPEFLTYFQNEAQLEKSRLLSDRFSAERPKGSFSTLEIQRTEQGDSAMYLCASSPGTGFLGGNSPLHFGNGTRLTVT.

The gene calls are TRBV5-6 and TRBJ2-2; TRBD2 is a possible D gene (6 bases). V was trimmed by 5 bases and J by 0 bases, leaving 17 bases between them. The germline gives CDR1 SGHDT, CDR2 YYEEEE. The CDR3 is 17 amino acids. CDR3 nucleotide sequence: TGTGCCAGCAGACGCGTGGGCGGGGCTTCGAACACCGGGGAGCTGTTTTTT. Encoded protein: CASRRVGGASNTGELFF.

The rearrangement links TRBV7-2 to TRBJ1-1; possibly TRBD1 for D (5 bases). The germline CDR1 and CDR2 sequences are SGHTA and FQGNSA. The CDR3 is 15 residues long. V was trimmed by 1 base and J by 4 bases, leaving 13 bases between them. DNA of the CDR3: TGTGCCAGCAGCTTAGGGCCGGGGGTAGGCACTGAAGCTTTCTTT. Encoded protein: CASSLGPGVGTEAFF.

This clone was seen only a few times. This sequence joins TRBV5-1 and TRBJ2-3; TRBD2 might be the D (5 bases). In germline, CDR1 is SGHRS, CDR2 YFSETQ. The CDR3 consists of 15 residues. V lost 0 bases and J lost 6, with 14 bases in between. In nucleotides, the CDR3 is TGCGCCAGCAGCTTGGACGGCGATGGGGAGGATACGCAGTATTTT. It specifies CASSLDGDGEDTQYF. The whole variable domain, remainder taken from reference TRBV5-1 and TRBJ2-3, is KAGVTQTPRYLIKTRGQQVTLSCSPISGHRSVSWYQQTPGQGLQFLFEYFSETQRNKGNFPGRFSGRQFSNSRSEMNVSTLELGDSALYLCASSLDGDGEDTQYFGPGTRLTVL.

The chain joins TRBV3-1 (or the pseudogene TRBV3-2) to TRBJ2-2, with 13 bases aligning to TRBD2. This CDR3 contains 18 residues. V lost 0 bases and J lost 6; bases outside the gene matches: 7. The germline gives CDR1 LGHDT, CDR2 YNNKEL (reference sequence). The CDR3 DNA reads TGTGCCAGCAGCCAAGAGCGATCGGGACTAGCGGGGCCCGGGGAGCTGTTTTTT. As protein: CASSQERSGLAGPGELFF.

The V and J genes are TRBV18 and TRBJ1-1, with 10 positions matching TRBD1. Germline lookup yields CDR1 KGHSH and CDR2 LQKENI. The V segment lost 3 bases and the J segment 2 bases; nucleotides outside the gene matches: 3. The CDR3 has 15 amino acids. The CDR3 DNA sequence: TGTGCCAGCTCACCGTGGGACAGGGGAAACACTGAAGCTTTCTTT. Protein product: CASSPWDRGNTEAFF.

This clone appeared a single time. The genes are TRBV5-1 and TRBJ1-1, with 9 bases that match TRBD1. The CDR3 runs to 13 residues. Germline V gene sequence: CDR1 SGHRS, CDR2 YFSETQ. The junction had 2 bases not matched to a gene; V was cut back by 0 bases and J by 8 bases. This chain's CDR3 is CASSLADRGEAFF. CDR3 sequence (DNA): TGCGCCAGCAGCTTGGCGGACAGGGGAGAAGCTTTCTTT. Complete variable domain (other parts from reference TRBV5-1 and TRBJ1-1): KAGVTQTPRYLIKTRGQQVTLSCSPISGHRSVSWYQQTPGQGLQFLFEYFSETQRNKGNFPGRFSGRQFSNSRSEMNVSTLELGDSALYLCASSLADRGEAFFGQGTRLTVV.